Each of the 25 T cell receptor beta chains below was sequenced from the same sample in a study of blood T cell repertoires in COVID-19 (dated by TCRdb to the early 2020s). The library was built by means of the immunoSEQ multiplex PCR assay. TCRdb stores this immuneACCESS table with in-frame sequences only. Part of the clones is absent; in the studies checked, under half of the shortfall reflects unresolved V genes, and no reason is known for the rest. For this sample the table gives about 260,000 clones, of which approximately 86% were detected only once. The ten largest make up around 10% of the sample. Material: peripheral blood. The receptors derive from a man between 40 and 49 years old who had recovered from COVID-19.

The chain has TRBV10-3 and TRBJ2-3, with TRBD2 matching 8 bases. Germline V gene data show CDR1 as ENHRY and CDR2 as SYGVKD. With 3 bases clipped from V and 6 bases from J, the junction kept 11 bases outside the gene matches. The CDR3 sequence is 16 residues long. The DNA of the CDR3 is TGTGCCATCAGTGAACTAACTAGCGGTGTGAGGGATACGCAGTATTTT. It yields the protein CAISELTSGVRDTQYF.

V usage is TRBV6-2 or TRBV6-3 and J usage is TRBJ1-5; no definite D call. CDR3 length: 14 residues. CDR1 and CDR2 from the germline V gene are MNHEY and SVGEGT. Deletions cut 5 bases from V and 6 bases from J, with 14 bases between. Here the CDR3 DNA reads TGTGCCAGCAGTAGTACCGCGGGCACTCAGCCCCAGCATTTT. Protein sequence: CASSSTAGTQPQHF.

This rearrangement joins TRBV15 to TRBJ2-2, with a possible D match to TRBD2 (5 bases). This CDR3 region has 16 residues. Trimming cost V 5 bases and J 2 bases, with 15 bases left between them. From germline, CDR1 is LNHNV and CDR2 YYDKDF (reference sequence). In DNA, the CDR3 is TGTGCCACCAGCTTCTCGGACTGGCCCAACACCGGGGAGCTGTTTTTT. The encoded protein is CATSFSDWPNTGELFF.

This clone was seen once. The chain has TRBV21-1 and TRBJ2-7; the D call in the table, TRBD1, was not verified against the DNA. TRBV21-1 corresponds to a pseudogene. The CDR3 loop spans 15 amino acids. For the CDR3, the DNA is TGTGCCAGCACCTTTCCTCCCAGGGGGATTTACGAGCAGTACTTC. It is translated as CASTFPPRGIYEQYF.

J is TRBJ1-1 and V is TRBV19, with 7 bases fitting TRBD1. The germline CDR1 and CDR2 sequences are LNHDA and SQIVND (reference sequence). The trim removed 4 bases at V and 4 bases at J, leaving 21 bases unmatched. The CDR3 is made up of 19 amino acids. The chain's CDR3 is CASSNLSRGRGKPGTEAFF. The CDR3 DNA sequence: TGTGCCAGTAGTAACCTATCCCGGGGCAGGGGGAAACCGGGCACTGAAGCTTTCTTT.

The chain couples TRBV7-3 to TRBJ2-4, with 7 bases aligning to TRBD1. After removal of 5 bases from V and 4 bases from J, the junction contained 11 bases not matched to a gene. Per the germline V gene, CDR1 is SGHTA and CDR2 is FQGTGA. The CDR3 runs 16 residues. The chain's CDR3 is CASSRQGSAAKNIQYF. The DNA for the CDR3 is TGTGCCAGCAGCCGACAGGGAAGTGCTGCGAAAAACATTCAGTACTTC.

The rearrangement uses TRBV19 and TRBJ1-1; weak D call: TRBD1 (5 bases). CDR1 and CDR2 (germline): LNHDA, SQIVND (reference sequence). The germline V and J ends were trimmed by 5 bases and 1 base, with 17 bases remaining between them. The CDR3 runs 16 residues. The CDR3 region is CASSRIWQGTNTEAFF. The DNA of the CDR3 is TGTGCCAGTAGTCGAATTTGGCAGGGCACGAACACTGAAGCTTTCTTT.

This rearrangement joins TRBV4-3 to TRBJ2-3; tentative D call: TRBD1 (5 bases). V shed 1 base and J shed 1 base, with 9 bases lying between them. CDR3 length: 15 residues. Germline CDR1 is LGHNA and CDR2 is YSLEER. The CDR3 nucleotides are TGCGCCAGCAGCCAAGGCAGCAGGGGCACAGATACGCAGTATTTT. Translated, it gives CASSQGSRGTDTQYF.

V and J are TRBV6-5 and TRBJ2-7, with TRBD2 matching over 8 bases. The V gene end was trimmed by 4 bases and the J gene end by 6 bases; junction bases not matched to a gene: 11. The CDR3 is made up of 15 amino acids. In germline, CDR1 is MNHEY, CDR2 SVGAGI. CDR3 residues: CASSWIGGASSEQYF. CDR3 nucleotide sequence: TGTGCCAGCAGTTGGATCGGGGGGGCCAGCTCCGAGCAGTACTTC.

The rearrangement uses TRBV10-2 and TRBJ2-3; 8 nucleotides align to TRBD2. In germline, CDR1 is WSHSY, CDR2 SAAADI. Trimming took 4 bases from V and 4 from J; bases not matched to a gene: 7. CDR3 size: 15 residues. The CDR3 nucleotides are TGCGCCAGCAGTGCAACCGGGGGGGCCCCAGATACGCAGTATTTT. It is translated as CASSATGGAPDTQYF.

The CDR3 sequence: CAWSVHDRGQVAFF. CDR3 DNA: TGTGCCTGGAGTGTACATGACAGGGGGCAGGTAGCTTTCTTT. This chain links TRBV30 with TRBJ1-1, with 10 bases that match TRBD1. The CDR3 consists of 14 residues. Unmatched junction bases numbered 8, after V lost 0 bases and J lost 10 bases. CDR1 is GTSNPN and CDR2 is SVGIG in the germline V gene (reference sequence).

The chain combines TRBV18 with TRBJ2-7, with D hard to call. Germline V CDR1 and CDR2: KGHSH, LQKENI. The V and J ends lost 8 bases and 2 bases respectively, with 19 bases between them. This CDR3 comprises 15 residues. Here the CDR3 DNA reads TGTGCCAGCGCACAAGAGATGGCAGGAACCTACGAGCAGTACTTC. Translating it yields CASAQEMAGTYEQYF.

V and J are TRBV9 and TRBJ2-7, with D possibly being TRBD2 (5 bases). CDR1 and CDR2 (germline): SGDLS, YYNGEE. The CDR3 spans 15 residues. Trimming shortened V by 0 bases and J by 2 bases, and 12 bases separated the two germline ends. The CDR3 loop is CASSVGGGGAYEQYF. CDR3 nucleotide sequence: TGTGCCAGCAGCGTAGGTGGCGGAGGAGCCTACGAGCAGTACTTC.

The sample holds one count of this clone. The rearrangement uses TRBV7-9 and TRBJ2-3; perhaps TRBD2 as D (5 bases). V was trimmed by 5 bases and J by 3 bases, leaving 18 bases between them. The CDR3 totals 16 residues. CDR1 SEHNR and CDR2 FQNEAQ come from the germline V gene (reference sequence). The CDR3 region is CASSPGVRDTTDTQYF. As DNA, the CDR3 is TGTGCCAGCAGCCCCGGGGTACGGGATACGACAGATACGCAGTATTTT.

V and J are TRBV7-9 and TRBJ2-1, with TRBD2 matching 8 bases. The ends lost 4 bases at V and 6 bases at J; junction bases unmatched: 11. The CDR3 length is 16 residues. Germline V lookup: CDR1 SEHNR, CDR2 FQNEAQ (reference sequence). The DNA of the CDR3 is TGTGCCAGCAGCTCCGCTAGCGGGTCCGAGCCCAATGAGCAGTTCTTC. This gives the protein CASSSASGSEPNEQFF.

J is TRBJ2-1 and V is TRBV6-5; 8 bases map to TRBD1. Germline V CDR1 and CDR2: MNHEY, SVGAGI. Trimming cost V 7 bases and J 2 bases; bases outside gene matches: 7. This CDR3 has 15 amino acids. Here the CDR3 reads CASTEGQATYNEQFF. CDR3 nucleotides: TGTGCCAGCACCGAGGGACAGGCGACCTACAATGAGCAGTTCTTC.

The CDR3 DNA reads TGCGCCAGCAGCTCAGGACTAGGAGAGACCCAGTACTTC. This translates into CASSSGLGETQYF. The chain links TRBV5-1 to TRBJ2-5; 7 nucleotides match TRBD2. V shed 3 bases and J 4 bases; nucleotides not matched to a gene: 3. The germline gives CDR1 SGHRS, CDR2 YFSETQ. The CDR3 runs 13 residues.

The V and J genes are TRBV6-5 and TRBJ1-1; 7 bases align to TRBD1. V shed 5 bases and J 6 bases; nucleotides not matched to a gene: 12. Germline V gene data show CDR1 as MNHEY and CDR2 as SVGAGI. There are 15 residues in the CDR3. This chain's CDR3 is CASSPTGQSYAEAFF. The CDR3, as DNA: TGTGCCAGCAGTCCGACAGGGCAGTCTTATGCTGAAGCTTTCTTT.

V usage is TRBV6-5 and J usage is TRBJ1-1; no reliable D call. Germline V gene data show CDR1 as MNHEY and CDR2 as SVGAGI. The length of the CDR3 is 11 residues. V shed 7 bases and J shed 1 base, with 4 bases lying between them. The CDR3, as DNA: TGTGCCAGCACTAGGAACACTGAAGCTTTCTTT. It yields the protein CASTRNTEAFF.

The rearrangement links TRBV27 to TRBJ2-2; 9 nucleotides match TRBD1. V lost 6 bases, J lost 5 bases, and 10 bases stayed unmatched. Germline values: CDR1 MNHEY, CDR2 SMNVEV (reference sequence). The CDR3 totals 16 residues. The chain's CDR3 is CASSARQGVLTGELFF. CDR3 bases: TGTGCCAGCAGCGCCCGACAGGGGGTGTTGACCGGGGAGCTGTTTTTT.

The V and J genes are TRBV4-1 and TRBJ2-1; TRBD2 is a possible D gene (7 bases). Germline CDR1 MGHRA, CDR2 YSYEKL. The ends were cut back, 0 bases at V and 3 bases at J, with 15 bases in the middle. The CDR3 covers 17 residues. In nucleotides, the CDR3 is TGCGCCAGCAGCCAAGATTTTTCGGGGGGCCTCTACAATGAGCAGTTCTTC. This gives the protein CASSQDFSGGLYNEQFF.

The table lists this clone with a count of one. The DNA for the CDR3 is TGTGCCAGCAGCCAGAGGGAGGGGCTAAATGAAAAACTGTTTTTT. Amino acid sequence: CASSQREGLNEKLFF. The V and J genes are TRBV5-5 and TRBJ1-4; TRBD1 might be the D (5 bases). The CDR3 is 15 amino acids. Germline assignment: CDR1 SGHKS and CDR2 YYEKEE (reference sequence). V was pared by 4 bases and J by 5 bases, with 15 bases between.

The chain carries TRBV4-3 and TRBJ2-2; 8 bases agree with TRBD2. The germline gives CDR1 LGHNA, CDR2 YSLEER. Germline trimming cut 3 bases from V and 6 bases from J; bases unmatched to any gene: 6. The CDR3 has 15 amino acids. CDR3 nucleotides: TGCGCCAGCAGCCATTCGGGGGGGCCCCCCGGGGAGCTGTTTTTT. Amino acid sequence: CASSHSGGPPGELFF.

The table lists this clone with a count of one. The CDR3 nucleotides are TGTGCCAGCAGTTATAGAAGGGGCAGGGAAGAGACCCAGTACTTC. Residues: CASSYRRGREETQYF. The rearrangement links TRBV6-6 to TRBJ2-5, with D possibly matching TRBD1 (5 bases). This CDR3 spans 15 amino acids. Trimming took 3 bases from V and 3 from J, leaving 14 bases between them. Germline assignment: CDR1 MNHNY and CDR2 SVGAGI (reference sequence).

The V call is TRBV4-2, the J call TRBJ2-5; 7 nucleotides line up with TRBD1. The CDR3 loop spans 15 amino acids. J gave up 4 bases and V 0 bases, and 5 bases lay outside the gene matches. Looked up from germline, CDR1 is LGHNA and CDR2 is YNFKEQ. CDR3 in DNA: TGTGCCAGCAGCCAAGAGGGACAGTATGGAGAGACCCAGTACTTC. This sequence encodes CASSQEGQYGETQYF.